The entry that follows covers one T cell receptor (beta chain) sequence. The antigen is not known. This sample stems from a study of a mutant IDH1 vaccine in newly diagnosed glioma. Study-level background: Eight vaccinations went to patients in weeks 1, 3, 5, 7, 11, 15, 19, 23. Earlier treatment was radiotherapy, temozolomide, or both, with most getting both. Treatment recipients were 62.5% male and around 40% female, and their mean age was approximately 42 years.

Noted time point: week 5, during vaccination. Every vaccine dose comprised 300 ug of mutant IDH1 20-mer peptide plus topical imiquimod. The donors' diagnosis was new WHO grade 3 or 4 astrocytoma that was IDH1-mutant and ATRX-lost. The CDR3 has 16 amino acids. V shed 6 bases and J 4 bases; nucleotides not matched to a gene: 10. In germline, CDR1 is LNHDA, CDR2 SQIVND (reference sequence). The method was immunoSEQ multiplex PCR; TCRdb's version includes in-frame clones alone and lacks a portion of them. The table includes approximately 51,000 clones, over 75% detected once. The sample here was PBMCs, taken from a glioma patient whose treatment included an IDH1 peptide vaccine. The TCR was taken from a woman aged 35 to 49 with glioma. J is TRBJ1-5 and V is TRBV19; 9 bases match TRBD1. CDR3 DNA: TGTGCCAGTAGGCCCGGACAGGGGAGAGGGAATCAGCCCCAGCATTTT. Translation: CASRPGQGRGNQPQHF.